This TCR beta chain was sequenced in a study of identical twins. The study, taken as a whole, reports: Out-of-frame alpha sequences shared between twins exhibited an excess of low generation probability.

A few counts support this clonotype. Its antigen is not identified. TCRdb called the 5' RACE reads again in MiXCR, with one record for every CDR3 protein. The sample lists over 250,000 distinct CDR3 sequences, roughly 9.8% occurring once. These data were also filed under a second study, of yellow fever vaccine responses in identical twins.

This receptor was identified in a woman younger than 35 in good health. The sample comprised CD8+ T cells sorted from blood.

CDR3 in amino acids: CASSHWDERETQYF. CDR3 nucleotides: TGTGCCAGCTCACACTGGGACGAAAGAGAGACCCAGTACTTC. This rearrangement joins TRBV18 to TRBJ2-5, with D possibly being TRBD1 or TRBD2 (5 bases each). This CDR3 contains 14 residues. Germline values: CDR1 KGHSH, CDR2 LQKENI. V was clipped by 4 bases and J by 4 bases, with 13 bases between them. Combining the CDR3 with reference TRBV18 and TRBJ2-5 gives the whole variable domain NAGVMQNPRHLVRRRGQEARLRCSPMKGHSHVYWYRQLPEEGLKFMVYLQKENIIDESGMPKERFSAEFPKEGPSILRIQQVVRGDSAAYFCASSHWDERETQYFGPGTRLLVL.